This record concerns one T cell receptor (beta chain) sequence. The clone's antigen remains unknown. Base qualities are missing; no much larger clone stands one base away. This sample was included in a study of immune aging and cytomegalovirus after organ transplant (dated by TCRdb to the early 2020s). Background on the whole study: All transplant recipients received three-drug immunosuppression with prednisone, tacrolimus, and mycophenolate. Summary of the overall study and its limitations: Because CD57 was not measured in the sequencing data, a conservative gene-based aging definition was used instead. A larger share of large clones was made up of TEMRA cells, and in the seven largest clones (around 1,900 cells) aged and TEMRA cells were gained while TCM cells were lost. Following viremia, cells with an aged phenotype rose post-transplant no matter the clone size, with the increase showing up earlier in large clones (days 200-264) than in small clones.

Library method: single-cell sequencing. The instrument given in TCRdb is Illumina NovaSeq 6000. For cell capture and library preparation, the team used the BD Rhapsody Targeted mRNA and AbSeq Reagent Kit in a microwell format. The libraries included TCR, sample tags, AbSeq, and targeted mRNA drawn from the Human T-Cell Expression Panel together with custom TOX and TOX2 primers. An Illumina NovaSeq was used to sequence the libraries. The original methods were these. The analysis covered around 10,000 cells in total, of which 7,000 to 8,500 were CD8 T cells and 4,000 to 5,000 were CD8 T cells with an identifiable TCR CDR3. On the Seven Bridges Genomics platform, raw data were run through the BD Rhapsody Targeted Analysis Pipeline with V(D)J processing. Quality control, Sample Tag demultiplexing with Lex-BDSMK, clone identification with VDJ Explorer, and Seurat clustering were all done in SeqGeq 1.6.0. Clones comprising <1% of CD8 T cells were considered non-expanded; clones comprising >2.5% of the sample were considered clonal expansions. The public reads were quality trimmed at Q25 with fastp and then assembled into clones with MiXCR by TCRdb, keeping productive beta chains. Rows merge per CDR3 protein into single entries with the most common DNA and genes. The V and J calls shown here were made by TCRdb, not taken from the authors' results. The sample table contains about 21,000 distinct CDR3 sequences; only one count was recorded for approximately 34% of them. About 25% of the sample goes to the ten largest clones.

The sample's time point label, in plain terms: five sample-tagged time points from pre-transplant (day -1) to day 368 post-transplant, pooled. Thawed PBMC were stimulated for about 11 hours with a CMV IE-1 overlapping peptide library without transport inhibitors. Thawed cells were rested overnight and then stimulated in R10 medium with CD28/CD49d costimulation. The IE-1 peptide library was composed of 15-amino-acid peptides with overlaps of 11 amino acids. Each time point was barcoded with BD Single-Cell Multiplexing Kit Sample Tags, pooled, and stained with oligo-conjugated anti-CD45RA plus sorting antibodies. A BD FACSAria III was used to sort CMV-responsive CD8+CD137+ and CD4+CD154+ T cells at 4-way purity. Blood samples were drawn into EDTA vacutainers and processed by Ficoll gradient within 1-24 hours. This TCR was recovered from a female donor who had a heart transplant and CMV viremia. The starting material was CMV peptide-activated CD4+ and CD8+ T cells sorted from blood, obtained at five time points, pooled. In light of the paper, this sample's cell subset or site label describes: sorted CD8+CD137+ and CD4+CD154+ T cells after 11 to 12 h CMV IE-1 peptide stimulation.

The CDR3 protein: CSGNMDTYTDTQYF. The DNA reads as follows: TGCAGTGGGAACATGGACACCTACACAGATACGCAGTATTTT. The sequence joins TRBV20-1 to TRBJ2-3; 5 matching bases give a weak D call of TRBD1. The junction carries 16 bases between V and J, which are trimmed by 7 bases and 2 bases respectively. Looking up the germline V gene (reference sequence) yields CDR1 DFQATT and CDR2 SNEGSKA. The CDR3, from cysteine to phenylalanine, totals 14 residues. CDR3 DNA is the only sequence kept; it has 42 bases, read in frame from the first base.